The clone carrying this T cell receptor (beta chain) showed up just a few times. Its specificity is not known. This CDR3 comprises 16 residues. J was trimmed by 5 bases and V by 1 base; bases with no gene match: 9. Germline V gene sequence: CDR1 SEHNR, CDR2 FQNEAQ (reference sequence). Primers: 60 Vbeta forward and 13 Jbeta reverse. Sequenced by immunoSEQ multiplex PCR; TCRdb stores in-frame clones only, minus some. The data hold 120,000 to 150,000 clones, with roughly two thirds observed a single time. This specimen comes from a study of cytomegalovirus exposure and HLA in healthy donors. Each donor was healthy, and each was a bone marrow donor. Findings and limits, study-wide: Highly shared variants forming one cluster were likely a sequencing artifact. Earlier analysis yielded a pattern in which most TCR beta V segments were productive about 90% or about 30% of the time.

The specimen was PBMCs. The chain has TRBV7-9 and TRBJ2-7, with 9 bases identical to TRBD1. The receptor was derived from a male donor in good health and CMV-seronegative. CDR3 residues: CASSLGYGDRVHEQYF. The CDR3 DNA reads TGTGCCAGCAGCTTAGGGTATGGGGACAGGGTCCACGAGCAGTACTTC.